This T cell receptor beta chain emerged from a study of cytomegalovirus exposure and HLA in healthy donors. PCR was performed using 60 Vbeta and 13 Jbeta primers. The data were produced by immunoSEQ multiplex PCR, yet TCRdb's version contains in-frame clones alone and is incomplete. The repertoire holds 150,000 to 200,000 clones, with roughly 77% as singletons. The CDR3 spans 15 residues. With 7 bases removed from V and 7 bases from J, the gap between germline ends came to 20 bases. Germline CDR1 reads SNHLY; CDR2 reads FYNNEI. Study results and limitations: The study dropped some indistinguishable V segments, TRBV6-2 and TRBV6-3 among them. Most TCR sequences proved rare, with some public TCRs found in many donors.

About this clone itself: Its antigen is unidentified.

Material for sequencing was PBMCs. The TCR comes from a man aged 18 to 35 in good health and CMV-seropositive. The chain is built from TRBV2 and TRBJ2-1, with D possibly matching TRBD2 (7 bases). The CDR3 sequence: CASTLGRGARNEQFF. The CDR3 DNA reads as TGTGCCAGCACCTTAGGGAGGGGGGCAAGGAATGAGCAGTTCTTC. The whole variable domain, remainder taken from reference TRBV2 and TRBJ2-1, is EPEVTQTPSHQVTQMGQEVILRCVPISNHLYFYWYRQILGQKVEFLVSFYNNEISEKSEIFDDQFSVERPDGSNFTLKIRSTKLEDSAMYFCASTLGRGARNEQFFGPGTRLTVL.